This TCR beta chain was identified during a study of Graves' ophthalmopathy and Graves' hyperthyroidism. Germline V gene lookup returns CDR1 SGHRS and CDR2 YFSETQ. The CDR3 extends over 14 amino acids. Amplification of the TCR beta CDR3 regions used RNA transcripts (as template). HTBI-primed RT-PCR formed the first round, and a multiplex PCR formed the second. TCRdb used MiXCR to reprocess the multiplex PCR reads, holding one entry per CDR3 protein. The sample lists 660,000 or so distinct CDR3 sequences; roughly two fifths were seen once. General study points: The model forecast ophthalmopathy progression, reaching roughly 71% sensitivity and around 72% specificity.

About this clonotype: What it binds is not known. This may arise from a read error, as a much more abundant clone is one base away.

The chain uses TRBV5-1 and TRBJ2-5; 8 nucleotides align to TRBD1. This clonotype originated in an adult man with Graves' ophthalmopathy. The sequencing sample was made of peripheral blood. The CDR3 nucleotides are TGCGCCAACAGCACGGGACAGGACTACCCGACCCAGTACTTC. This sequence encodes CANSTGQDYPTQYF.